What follows describes a single TCR beta chain. Primers for the PCR totalled 60 Vbeta and 13 Jbeta. Under the authors' procedure: Unique TCR beta chains numbered around 80 million in a later analysis, with around 11 million shared. Some clones are missing from TCRdb's copy, which holds only in-frame ones; the method was immunoSEQ multiplex PCR. The V and J calls and clone size are taken from that table; D and trimming were inferred from the DNA. Its clone listing holds some 70,000 clones. These data belong to a study of cytomegalovirus exposure and HLA in healthy donors. Overall study: A prior analysis found 90 million to 120 million unique TCR beta sequences from 170 million or so T cells.

Looked up from germline, CDR1 is SQVTM and CDR2 is ANQGSEA. With 4 bases removed from V and 2 bases from J, the gap between germline ends came to 12 bases. The CDR3 is 13 amino acids. J is TRBJ2-7 and V is TRBV29-1; D is ambiguous. The receptor was derived from a man aged 40-50 years in good health and CMV-seronegative. The material sequenced was PBMCs. This CDR3 reads CSVVHRPTYEQYF. The CDR3 region has the DNA TGCAGCGTTGTGCACCGTCCTACCTACGAGCAGTACTTC.